The 26 T cell receptor beta chains given below trace back to one sample, sequenced in a study of cytomegalovirus exposure and HLA in healthy donors. It was with 60 Vbeta and 13 Jbeta primers that the PCR ran. Profiled with immunoSEQ multiplex PCR; TCRdb holds only in-frame clones, not every one. The table shows fewer than 200,000 clones, with around 80% occurring only once. The sample comprised PBMCs. Receptors were obtained from a woman aged 45-59 years in good health and CMV-seropositive.

The chain uses TRBV11-1 and TRBJ2-1; TRBD1 is a possible D gene (5 bases). The CDR3 covers 18 residues. V was pared by 5 bases and J by 0 bases, with 20 bases between. Germline V gene sequence: CDR1 SGHAT, CDR2 FQDESV (reference sequence). As DNA, the CDR3 is TGTGCCAGCAGCCCTAAAGGAGCTGGGGCCAGCTCCTACAATGAGCAGTTCTTC. It is translated as CASSPKGAGASSYNEQFF.

The rearrangement joins TRBV27 to TRBJ2-4; possible D gene TRBD1, 8 bases. The CDR3 is 14 residues long. Trimming removed 6 bases at V and 5 bases at J, with 14 bases between. Germline CDR1 and CDR2: MNHEY and SMNVEV (reference sequence). CDR3 residues: CASSRQGRENIQYF. The CDR3 nucleotides are TGTGCCAGCAGCAGACAGGGGAGGGAAAACATTCAGTACTTC.

J is TRBJ1-6 and V is TRBV25-1, with unresolved D. The CDR3 spans 16 residues. Per the germline V gene, CDR1 is MGHDK and CDR2 is SYGVNS. The germline V and J ends were trimmed by 2 bases and 7 bases, with 15 bases remaining between them. The CDR3 protein is CASSEGGVFANSPLHF. DNA of the CDR3: TGTGCCAGCAGTGAAGGCGGGGTTTTCGCAAATTCACCCCTCCACTTT.

This clone was counted only a few times. The gene calls are TRBV10-2 and TRBJ1-1; 8 bases align to TRBD1. CDR1 and CDR2 (germline): WSHSY, SAAADI. CDR3 size: 14 residues. Unmatched junction bases numbered 8, after V lost 6 bases and J lost 5 bases. CDR3 loop: CASSEGQVVTEAFF. CDR3 DNA sequence: TGCGCCAGCAGCGAGGGACAGGTTGTAACTGAAGCTTTCTTT.

This chain links TRBV25-1 with TRBJ2-2; D call uncertain. Germline CDR1 reads MGHDK; CDR2 reads SYGVNS. Between the trimmed V and J ends, which lost 0 bases and 4 bases, there was a span of 3 bases. The CDR3 runs to 13 residues. The CDR3 here is CASSEYSTGELFF. CDR3 sequence (DNA): TGTGCCAGCAGTGAATATAGCACCGGGGAGCTGTTTTTT.

V and J are TRBV28 and TRBJ1-4; D unresolved. Germline V gene lookup returns CDR1 MDHEN and CDR2 SYDVKM. Trimming left V 7 bases short and J 5 bases short, with 17 bases between. The CDR3 covers 15 residues. The CDR3 region has the DNA TGTGCCAGCACCCGCGGCGGAGGAGGGAATGAAAAACTGTTTTTT. Protein sequence: CASTRGGGGNEKLFF.

This clone was picked up a small number of times. The missing conserved phenylalanine or tryptophan at the end of this CDR3 makes a read error likely. No DNA is shown, since the ends of the CDR3 on it are uncertain; the CDR3 is the one TCRdb lists. The chain links TRBV16 to TRBJ1-2. Germline V gene data show CDR1 as KGHSY and CDR2 as FQNENV. The CDR3 is made up of 10 amino acids, end residues included. The CDR3 reads CASSHQQGEV.

This chain connects TRBV6-5 to TRBJ2-7, with 10 bases matching TRBD2. The CDR3 has 15 amino acids. Trimming at V came to 6 bases and at J to 2 bases, leaving 7 bases not matched to a gene. Germline CDR1 is MNHEY and CDR2 is SVGAGI. The chain's CDR3 is CASSQGLALAYEQYF. The CDR3 DNA reads TGTGCCAGCAGCCAGGGACTAGCGCTAGCCTACGAGCAGTACTTC.

This sequence joins TRBV5-3 and TRBJ1-1; TRBD1 aligns across 9 bases. TRBV5-3 is annotated as an ORF whose role is uncertain. Trimming removed 7 bases from V and 0 bases from J; junction bases left unmatched: 19. CDR3 size: 19 residues. Here the CDR3 DNA reads TGTGCCAGAGCGGGACCAAACTACAAAACAGGGGGCTTGAACACTGAAGCTTTCTTT. Protein sequence: CARAGPNYKTGGLNTEAFF.

This chain links TRBV27 with TRBJ1-2, with D maybe TRBD1 (5 bases). This CDR3 is 16 amino acids long. Germline CDR1 reads MNHEY; CDR2 reads SMNVEV (reference sequence). With 3 bases removed from V and 4 bases from J, the gap between germline ends came to 18 bases. The CDR3 region is CASSFFGRDSPYGYTF. For the CDR3, the DNA is TGTGCCAGCAGTTTCTTTGGCCGTGACAGTCCCTATGGCTACACCTTC.

The chain recombines TRBV28 with TRBJ1-2, with 12 bases that match TRBD1. The CDR3 runs to 17 residues. Germline V gene lookup returns CDR1 MDHEN and CDR2 SYDVKM. The V and J ends lost 6 bases and 4 bases, in that order; junction bases with no gene match: 12. The CDR3, as DNA: TGTGCCAGCAGAGGCCGGGACAGGGGGCTCGATGGCTATGGCTACACCTTC. Translated: CASRGRDRGLDGYGYTF.

This chain joins TRBV15 and TRBJ1-2, with TRBD1 as a possible D gene (6 bases). This CDR3 is 16 amino acids long. Trimming took 0 bases from V and 7 from J, leaving 18 bases between them. CDR1 and CDR2 from the germline V gene are LNHNV and YYDKDF (reference sequence). The CDR3 spells CATSRDKGVPGGGYTF. The CDR3 coding sequence is TGTGCCACCAGCAGAGACAAGGGGGTACCGGGGGGTGGCTACACCTTC.

CDR3 nucleotides: TGCGCCAGCAGTGTTCACAGCGGGGGATACACAGATACGCAGTATTTT. It is translated as CASSVHSGGYTDTQYF. V gene TRBV10-1 combines with J gene TRBJ2-3; 8 nucleotides agree with TRBD2. This CDR3 comprises 16 residues. Losses at the gene ends were 4 bases for V and 2 bases for J; bases not matched to a gene: 8. Per the germline V gene, CDR1 is WNHNN and CDR2 is SYGVQD (reference sequence).

V and J are TRBV7-3 and TRBJ2-5; 7 bases match TRBD2. CDR3 length equals 15 residues. Germline CDR1 and CDR2: SGHTA and FQGTGA. Germline trimming cut 5 bases from V and 5 bases from J; bases unmatched to any gene: 11. This CDR3 is CASSATAGVWETQYF. Written as DNA, the CDR3 is TGTGCCAGCAGCGCTACCGCGGGAGTTTGGGAGACCCAGTACTTC. Complete variable domain (other parts from reference TRBV7-3 and TRBJ2-5): GAGVSQTPSNKVTEKGKYVELRCDPISGHTALYWYRQSLGQGPEFLIYFQGTGAADDSGLPNDRFFAVRPEGSVSTLKIQRTERGDSAVYLCASSATAGVWETQYFGPGTRLLVL.

This chain joins TRBV7-3 and TRBJ2-3; 11 positions match TRBD1. The germline gives CDR1 SGHTA, CDR2 FQGTGA. V was clipped by 5 bases and J by 4 bases; unmatched bases: 2. The CDR3 runs 14 residues. CDR3 region: CASSGTGGPDTQYF. The CDR3 DNA follows: TGTGCCAGCAGCGGGACAGGGGGACCAGATACGCAGTATTTT.

The chain uses TRBV4-2 and TRBJ2-5, with 7 bases identical to TRBD2. The CDR3 contains 17 residues. CDR1 is LGHNA, CDR2 YNFKEQ, per germline. V was clipped by 1 base and J by 1 base; unmatched bases: 9. CDR3 sequence reads: CASSQVGERGPQETQYF. The CDR3 DNA is TGTGCCAGCAGCCAAGTCGGGGAGCGGGGACCCCAAGAGACCCAGTACTTC.

This chain joins TRBV6-6 and TRBJ2-3; 7 nucleotides line up with TRBD2. CDR1 and CDR2 (germline): MNHNY, SVGAGI (reference sequence). Unmatched junction bases numbered 3, after V lost 8 bases and J lost 4 bases. The CDR3 is 12 amino acids. CDR3 nucleotide sequence: TGTGCCAGCCCCCGGGGGGCAGATACGCAGTATTTT. Protein sequence: CASPRGADTQYF.

The V gene is TRBV27, the J gene TRBJ2-5; 11 bases align to TRBD1. Losses at the gene ends were 6 bases for V and 2 bases for J; bases not matched to a gene: 11. The CDR3 consists of 17 residues. Germline CDR1 is MNHEY and CDR2 is SMNVEV (reference sequence). The CDR3 here is CASSTGQGAIVQETQYF. The CDR3 DNA follows: TGTGCCAGCAGCACCGGACAGGGGGCCATAGTGCAAGAGACCCAGTACTTC.

The rearrangement joins TRBV7-2 to TRBJ2-4; 7 positions agree with TRBD2. This CDR3 comprises 17 residues. V was clipped by 3 bases and J by 0 bases; unmatched bases: 8. Germline-derived CDR1 and CDR2 are SGHTA and FQGNSA. In DNA, the CDR3 is TGTGCCAGCAGCTTGGGGAGCGGGGTACTAGCCAAAAACATTCAGTACTTC. Protein sequence: CASSLGSGVLAKNIQYF. Variable domain in full (rest from reference TRBV7-2 and TRBJ2-4): GAGVSQSPSNKVTEKGKDVELRCDPISGHTALYWYRQSLGQGLEFLIYFQGNSAPDKSGLPSDRFSAERTGGSVSTLTIQRTQQEDSAVYLCASSLGSGVLAKNIQYFGAGTRLSVL.

The chain recombines TRBV19 with TRBJ1-5; 9 bases are a match to TRBD1. Unmatched junction bases numbered 11, after V lost 6 bases and J lost 5 bases. Germline assignment: CDR1 LNHDA and CDR2 SQIVND (reference sequence). This CDR3 has 16 amino acids. The CDR3: CASRERGGQGYQPQHF. CDR3 bases: TGTGCCAGTAGAGAGAGGGGGGGACAGGGCTATCAGCCCCAGCATTTT.

In this sample, this clone turned up a few times. The chain is built from TRBV4-1 and TRBJ2-7, with 9 bases that match TRBD1. Germline CDR1 and CDR2: MGHRA and YSYEKL. V lost 4 bases, J lost 1 base, and 8 bases stayed unmatched. This CDR3 has 16 amino acids. The CDR3 bases are TGCGCCAGCAGCCCCGCAGAGGGACAGGGTTCCTACGAGCAGTACTTC. The encoded protein is CASSPAEGQGSYEQYF.

This clone has just one count. The chain has TRBV2 and TRBJ2-2, with D possibly being TRBD1 (5 bases). This CDR3 has 16 residues. The germline CDR1 and CDR2 sequences are SNHLY and FYNNEI. V shed 6 bases and J shed 6 bases, with 20 bases lying between them. The CDR3 sequence: CASSVHVAGKAGELFF. The CDR3 region has the DNA TGTGCCAGCAGCGTTCATGTGGCAGGGAAGGCCGGGGAGCTGTTTTTT.

The gene calls are TRBV19 and TRBJ2-7; tentatively, D is TRBD2 (6 bases). The V end lost 10 bases, the J end lost 3 bases, and 19 bases lay between the germline ends. Germline CDR1 is LNHDA and CDR2 is SQIVND (reference sequence). The CDR3 spans 14 residues. CDR3 in amino acids: CATSPPGDDYEQYF. The DNA for the CDR3 is TGTGCCACTTCCCCACCGGGGGACGACTACGAGCAGTACTTC.

The chain joins TRBV5-1 to TRBJ2-1; maybe TRBD2 (6 bases). This CDR3 contains 16 residues. Germline CDR1 reads SGHRS; CDR2 reads YFSETQ. Between the trimmed V and J ends, which lost 5 bases and 6 bases, there was a span of 21 bases. CDR3 in amino acids: CASSTIPGLPVNEQFF. The CDR3 DNA sequence: TGCGCCAGCAGTACAATTCCGGGACTCCCGGTCAATGAGCAGTTCTTC.

The genes are TRBV28 and TRBJ2-7; unclear D gene. Looked up from germline, CDR1 is MDHEN and CDR2 is SYDVKM. Trimming cost V 4 bases and J 2 bases, with 9 bases left between them. The length of the CDR3 is 13 residues. The CDR3 is CASSSSSAYEQYF. CDR3 coding DNA: TGTGCCAGCAGTTCCTCGTCAGCCTACGAGCAGTACTTC.

Written as DNA, the CDR3 is TGTGCCAGCAGTGAATGGGCTAGCGGGAGGGCACTGCCAGATACGCAGTATTTT. Protein product: CASSEWASGRALPDTQYF. The V call is TRBV6-1, the J call TRBJ2-3; 12 bases map to TRBD2. The J segment lost 4 bases and the V segment lost 2 bases, leaving 10 bases of the junction unmatched. CDR1 and CDR2 from the germline V gene are MNHNS and SASEGT. The CDR3 is 18 residues long.